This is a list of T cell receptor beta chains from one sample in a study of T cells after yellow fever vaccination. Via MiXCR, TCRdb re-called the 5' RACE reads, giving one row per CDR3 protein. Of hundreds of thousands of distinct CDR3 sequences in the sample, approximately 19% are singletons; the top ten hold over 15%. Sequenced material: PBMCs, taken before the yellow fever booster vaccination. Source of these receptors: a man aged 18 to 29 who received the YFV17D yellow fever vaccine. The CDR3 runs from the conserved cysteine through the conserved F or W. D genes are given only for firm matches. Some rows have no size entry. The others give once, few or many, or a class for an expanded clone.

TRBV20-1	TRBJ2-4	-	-	TGCAGTGCTAGAATGCGGCTAGCCAAAAACATTCAGTACTTC	CSARMRLAKNIQYF
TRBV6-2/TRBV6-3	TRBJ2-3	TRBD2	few	TGTGCCACCCGGACTAGCGGGGAGATACAACATGACACAGATACGCAGTATTTT	CATRTSGEIQHDTDTQYF
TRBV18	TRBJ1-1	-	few	TGTGCCAGCTCACCACCCCACGGTCGCTTAGAAGCTTTCTTT	CASSPPHGRLEAFF
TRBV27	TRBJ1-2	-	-	TGTGCCAGCAGCTCCTCCTTGTATTACTATGGCTACACCTTC	CASSSSLYYYGYTF
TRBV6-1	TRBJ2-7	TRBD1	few	TGTGCCAGCACCGGGACAGGGCTCTACGAGCAGTACTTC	CASTGTGLYEQYF
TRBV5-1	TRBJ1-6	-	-	TGCGCCAGCAGCCCACTATCCGCCGGGGTTTCACCCCTCCACTTT	CASSPLSAGVSPLHF
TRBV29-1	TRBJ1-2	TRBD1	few	TGCAGCGTGGCCGGGACAGAAAATTTCTATGGCTACACCTTC	CSVAGTENFYGYTF
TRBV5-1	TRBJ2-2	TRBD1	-	TGCGCCAGCAGCTCGCCGGGACAGGCCGGGGAGCTGTTTTTT	CASSSPGQAGELFF
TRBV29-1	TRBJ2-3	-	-	TGCAGCGTTGTGGGCAGGGTCGTTGGAGATACGCAGTATTTT	CSVVGRVVGDTQYF
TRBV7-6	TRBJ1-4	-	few	TGTGCCAGCAGCTTAGCGTGGGGCACCGCAACTAATGAAAAACTGTTTTTT	CASSLAWGTATNEKLFF
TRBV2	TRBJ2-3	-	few	TGTGCCAGCAGTGTGGACGGGGCCGATACGCAGTATTTT	CASSVDGADTQYF
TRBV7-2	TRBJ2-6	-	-	TGTGCCAGCAGCTTTGGGCGACCAGGGGCCAACGTCCTGACTTTC	CASSFGRPGANVLTF
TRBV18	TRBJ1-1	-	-	TGTGCCAGCTCCCCGTTTTACGAGGTGAGGGACACTGAAGCTTTCTTT	CASSPFYEVRDTEAFF
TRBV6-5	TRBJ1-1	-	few	TGTGCCAGCAGTTACACTCTAGTGACTGAAGCTTTCTTT	CASSYTLVTEAFF
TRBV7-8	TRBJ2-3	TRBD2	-	TGTGCCAGCAGCTTCACGGGAGGGGTGGCAGATACGCAGTATTTT	CASSFTGGVADTQYF
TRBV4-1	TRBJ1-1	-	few	TGCGCCAGCAGCCAAGATTGGGTTTTCACTGAAGCTTTCTTT	CASSQDWVFTEAFF
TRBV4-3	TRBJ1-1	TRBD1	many	TGCGCCAGCAGCCTGGGACAGTACACTGAAGCTTTCTTT	CASSLGQYTEAFF
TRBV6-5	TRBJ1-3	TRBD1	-	TGTGCCAGCAGTCAAAGGACAGGTGGAAACACCATATATTTT	CASSQRTGGNTIYF
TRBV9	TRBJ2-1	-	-	TGTGCCAGCAGCCACGATACCCTCTCGTCCTACAATGAGCAGTTCTTC	CASSHDTLSSYNEQFF
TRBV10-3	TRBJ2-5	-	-	TGTGCCATCAGTGAGTCGATGGCAGGGGGGGAGACCCAGTACTTC	CAISESMAGGETQYF
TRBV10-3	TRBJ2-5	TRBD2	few	TGTGCCATCAGTGCCGCCGGGACTAAGAAAGAGACCCAGTACTTC	CAISAAGTKKETQYF
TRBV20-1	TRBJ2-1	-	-	TGCAGTGCCCCTCCACCCGGTTATGAGCAGTTCTTC	CSAPPPGYEQFF
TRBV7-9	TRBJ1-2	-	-	TGTGCCAGCAGTCCCCATCCCTTGGGGGCCCTAGACTATGGCTACACCTTC	CASSPHPLGALDYGYTF
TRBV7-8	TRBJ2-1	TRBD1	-	TGTGCCAGCAGCTTAGTTGGGACAGGGGTTTTCGATGAGCAGTTCTTC	CASSLVGTGVFDEQFF
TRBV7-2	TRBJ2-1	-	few	TGTGCCAGCACCATCAGCTTCTTCTACAATGAGCAGTTCTTC	CASTISFFYNEQFF
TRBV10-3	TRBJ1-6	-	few	TGTGCCATCAGTGAACAGGGCCTGAGCTCCTATAATTCACCCCTCCACTTT	CAISEQGLSSYNSPLHF
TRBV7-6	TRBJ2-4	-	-	TGTGCCAGCAGCCCTGATCATGGGGGGGCAGGAAACATTCAGTACTTC	CASSPDHGGAGNIQYF
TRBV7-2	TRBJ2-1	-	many	TGTGCCAGCAGCAGTGCGACAACCCCCGTATTCTTC	CASSSATTPVFF
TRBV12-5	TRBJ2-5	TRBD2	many	TGTGCTAGTGGTTGGGCCCCTAGCGGGGGCCACCAAGAGACCCAGTACTTC	CASGWAPSGGHQETQYF
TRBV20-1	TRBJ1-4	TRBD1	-	TGCAGCCAAGCGGACAGGGGTAATGAAAAACTGTTTTTT	CSQADRGNEKLFF
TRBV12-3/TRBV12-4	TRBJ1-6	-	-	TGTGCCAGCAGGTCGACACCCTCACCCCTCCACTTT	CASRSTPSPLHF
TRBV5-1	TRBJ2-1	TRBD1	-	TGCGCCAGCAGCACCGGACAGGGGAGCTCCTACAATGAGCAGTTCTTC	CASSTGQGSSYNEQFF
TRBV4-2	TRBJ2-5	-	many	TGTGCCAGCAGCCCTTACGGCAGGGATCAAGAGACCCAGTACTTC	CASSPYGRDQETQYF
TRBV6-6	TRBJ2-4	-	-	TGTGCCAGCAGTTACGAGGTTGCCAAAAACATTCAGTACTTC	CASSYEVAKNIQYF
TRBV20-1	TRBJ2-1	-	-	TGCAGTGCTAGGGCCTTGGGGGCAGGGGTTTACAATGAGCAGTTCTTC	CSARALGAGVYNEQFF
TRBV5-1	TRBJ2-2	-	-	TGCGCCAGCAGCTTGGGACAGGCCTTGAGCGGGGAGCTGTTTTTT	CASSLGQALSGELFF
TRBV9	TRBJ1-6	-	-	TGTGCCAGCAGCGTCTTGCCTTATAATTCACCCCTCCACTTT	CASSVLPYNSPLHF
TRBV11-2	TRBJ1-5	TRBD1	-	TGTGCCAGCAGCTTAGGGGTTTTAGGGGGCCGAAATCAGCCCCAGCATTTT	CASSLGVLGGRNQPQHF
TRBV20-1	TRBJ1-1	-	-	TGCAGTGCTAAAAACCTCGGGACACCAGACACTGAAGCTTTCTTT	CSAKNLGTPDTEAFF
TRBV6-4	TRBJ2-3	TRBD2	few	TGTGCCAGCAGTGAAACTAGCGGGAGTTCAGATACGCAGTATTTT	CASSETSGSSDTQYF
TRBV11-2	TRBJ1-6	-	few	TGTGCCAGCCTGGGGGTGGATTCACCCCTCCACTTT	CASLGVDSPLHF
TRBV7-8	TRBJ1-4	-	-	TGTGCCAGCAGCTTAGGAGGGGCCCTGGTTGAAAAACTGTTTTTT	CASSLGGALVEKLFF
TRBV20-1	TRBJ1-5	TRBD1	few	TGCAGTGCTAGTCGATCCGGGACAGGGGGAAGCAATCAGCCCCAGCATTTT	CSASRSGTGGSNQPQHF
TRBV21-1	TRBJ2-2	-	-	TGTGCCAGCAGCAAAGAGTACAGGGTTACTGGGGAGCTGTTTTTT	CASSKEYRVTGELFF
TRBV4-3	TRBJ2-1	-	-	TGCGCCAGCAGCCTCGGCGAGGCGAGCTCCTACAATGAGCAGTTCTTC	CASSLGEASSYNEQFF
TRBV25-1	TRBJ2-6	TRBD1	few	TGTGCCAGGGACAGGGCCGGGGCCAACGTCCTGACTTTC	CARDRAGANVLTF
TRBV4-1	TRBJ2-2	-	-	TGCGCCAGCAGCCCCCCGGCGGGGGCCTCGACCGGGGAGCTGTTTTTT	CASSPPAGASTGELFF
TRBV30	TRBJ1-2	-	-	TGTGCCTGGAGTTATGAAGGGATCGATGACACCTTC	CAWSYEGIDDTF
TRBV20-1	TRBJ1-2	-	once	TGCAGCGGCTTGGGGCTTGGCTACACCTTC	CSGLGLGYTF
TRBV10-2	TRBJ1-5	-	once	TGCGCCAGAGGGGTCAATCAGCCCCAGCATTTT	CARGVNQPQHF
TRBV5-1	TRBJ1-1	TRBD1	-	TGCGCCAGCAGCTTGGACGGGACAGGGGGACCGGGGAACACTGAAGCTTTCTTT	CASSLDGTGGPGNTEAFF
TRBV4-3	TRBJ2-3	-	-	TGCGCCAGCAGCCCGGGGAAGGGGGGGCCGGGAGATACGCAGTATTTT	CASSPGKGGPGDTQYF
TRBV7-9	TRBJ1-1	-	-	TGTGCCGGCTCCCTGACAAATGTGAACACTGAAGCTTTCTTT	CAGSLTNVNTEAFF
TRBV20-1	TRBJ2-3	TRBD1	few	TGCAGTGCTAGAGTTGGGACAGCCGGCACAGATACGCAGTATTTT	CSARVGTAGTDTQYF
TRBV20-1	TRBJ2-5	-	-	TGCAGTGTCGGGTCGCGGCGGGAGACCCAGTACTTC	CSVGSRRETQYF
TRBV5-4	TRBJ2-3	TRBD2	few	TGTGCCAGCAGCGGACTAGTGGAAGATACGCAGTATTTT	CASSGLVEDTQYF
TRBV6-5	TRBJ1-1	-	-	TGTGCCAGCATTTACTCGACCGACCTTTCCCTAGGAGCTTTCTTT	CASIYSTDLSLGAFF
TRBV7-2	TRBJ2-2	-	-	TGTGCCACAGAACAGGAGCTGGGTAGCACCGGGGAGCTGTTTTTT	CATEQELGSTGELFF